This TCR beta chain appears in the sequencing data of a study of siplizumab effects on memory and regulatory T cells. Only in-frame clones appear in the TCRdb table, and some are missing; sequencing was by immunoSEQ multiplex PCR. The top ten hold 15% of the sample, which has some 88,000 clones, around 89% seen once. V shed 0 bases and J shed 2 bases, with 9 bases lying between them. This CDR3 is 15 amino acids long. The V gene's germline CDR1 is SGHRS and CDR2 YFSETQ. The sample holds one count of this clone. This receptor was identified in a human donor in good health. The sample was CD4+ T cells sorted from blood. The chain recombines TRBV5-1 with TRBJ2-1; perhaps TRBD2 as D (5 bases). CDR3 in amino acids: CASSLGVTTYNEQFF. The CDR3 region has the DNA TGCGCCAGCAGCTTGGGCGTGACTACCTACAATGAGCAGTTCTTC.